The sequence of this T cell receptor beta chain was determined in a study of T cell responses to AZD1222 COVID-19 vaccine. General study results and limits: Seropositivity was recorded at baseline in only 5 or 6 AZD1222 recipients. Spike-specific TCR breadth rose after two AZD1222 doses, and depth rose as well.

V gave up 8 bases and J gave up 6 bases, with 19 bases separating them. The CDR3 sequence is 14 residues long. Germline V CDR1 and CDR2: MNHEY, SVGAGI. Generated by immunoSEQ multiplex PCR, the TCRdb table keeps only in-frame clones and is missing some. The table records about 140,000 clones, around four fifths of them present only once. Worth noting for this clone: The antigen is undetermined.

The clonotype originates from an adult in good health. The material was peripheral blood, obtained on day 0 of AZD1222 vaccination. The V call is TRBV6-5, the J call TRBJ1-1; a weak D match, TRBD1 (5 bases). CDR3 sequence: CASQTGNRNSEAFF. The CDR3 DNA reads as TGTGCCAGCCAAACAGGAAACAGAAACTCTGAAGCTTTCTTT.